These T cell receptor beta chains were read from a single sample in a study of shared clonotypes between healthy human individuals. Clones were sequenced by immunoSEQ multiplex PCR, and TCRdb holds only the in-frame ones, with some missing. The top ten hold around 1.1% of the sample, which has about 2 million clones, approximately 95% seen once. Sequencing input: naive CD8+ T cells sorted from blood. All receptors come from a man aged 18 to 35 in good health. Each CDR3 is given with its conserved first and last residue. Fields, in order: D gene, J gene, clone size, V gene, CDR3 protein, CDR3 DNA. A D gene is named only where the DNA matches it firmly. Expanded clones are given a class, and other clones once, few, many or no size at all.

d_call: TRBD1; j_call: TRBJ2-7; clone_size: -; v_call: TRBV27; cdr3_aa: CASSLTGVSHEQYF; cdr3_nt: TGTGCCAGCAGTCTGACAGGGGTTAGCCACGAGCAGTACTTC
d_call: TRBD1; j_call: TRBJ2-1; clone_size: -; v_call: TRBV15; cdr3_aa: CATEDRGNEQFF; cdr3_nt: TGTGCCACCGAGGACAGGGGCAATGAGCAGTTCTTC
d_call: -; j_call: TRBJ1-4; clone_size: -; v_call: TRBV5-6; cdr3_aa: CASSLGMLPNEKLFF; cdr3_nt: TGTGCCAGCAGCCTGGGGATGCTCCCAAATGAAAAACTGTTTTTT
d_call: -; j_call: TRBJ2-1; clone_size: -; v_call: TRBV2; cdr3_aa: CASSERDLSYNEQFF; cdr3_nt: TGTGCCAGCAGTGAAAGGGACTTATCCTACAATGAGCAGTTCTTC
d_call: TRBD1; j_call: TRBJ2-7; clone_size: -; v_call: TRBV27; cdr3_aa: CASSLLGLGTEAAYEQYF; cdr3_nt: TGTGCCAGCAGTTTATTGGGATTGGGGACAGAAGCAGCCTACGAGCAGTACTTC
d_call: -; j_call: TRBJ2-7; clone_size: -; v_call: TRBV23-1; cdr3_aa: CASSQSGSSGWHF; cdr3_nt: TGCGCCAGCAGTCAATCCGGGAGTAGCGGATGGCACTTC
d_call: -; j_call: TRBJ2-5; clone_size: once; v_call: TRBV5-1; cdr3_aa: CASSPPGGGETQYF; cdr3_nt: TGCGCCAGCAGCCCCCCAGGAGGGGGAGAGACCCAGTACTTC
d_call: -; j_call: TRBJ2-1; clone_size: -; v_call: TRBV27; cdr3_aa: CASSTDPVPTPYNEQFF; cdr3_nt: TGTGCCAGCAGTACCGACCCGGTCCCTACGCCTTACAATGAGCAGTTCTTC
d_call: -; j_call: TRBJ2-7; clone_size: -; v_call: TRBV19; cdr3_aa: CASSMSASAFYEQYF; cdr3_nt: TGTGCCAGTAGTATGTCGGCTAGCGCCTTTTACGAGCAGTACTTC
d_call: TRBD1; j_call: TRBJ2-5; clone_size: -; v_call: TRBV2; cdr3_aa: CAGGQGQETQYF; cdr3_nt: TGTGCGGGGGGACAGGGACAAGAGACCCAGTACTTC
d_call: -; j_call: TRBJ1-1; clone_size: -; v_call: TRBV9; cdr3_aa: CASSVETAGTEAFF; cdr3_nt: TGTGCCAGCAGCGTCGAAACGGCGGGAACTGAAGCTTTCTTT